The 9 T cell receptor beta chains below were found in one sample sequenced in a study of cytomegalovirus exposure and HLA in healthy donors. PCR amplification relied on 60 Vbeta primers (plus 13 Jbeta primers). Repertoires were generated with immunoSEQ multiplex PCR, while TCRdb's copy carries only in-frame clones and drops some. The sample carries about 140,000 clones, more than 75% recorded once. Sequenced input: PBMCs. Receptors were obtained from a female donor in good health and CMV-seronegative.

This clone was observed a single time. The CDR3 protein is CASSLSLAGGYEQYF. The DNA for the CDR3 is TGTGCCAGCAGTTTATCGCTAGCGGGGGGCTACGAGCAGTACTTC. The V gene is TRBV27, the J gene TRBJ2-7, with 11 bases that match TRBD2. This CDR3 comprises 15 residues. V lost 0 bases to trimming and J lost 3 bases; unmatched junction nucleotides: 1. Germline CDR1 MNHEY, CDR2 SMNVEV (reference sequence).

This clone was found once. The V and J genes are TRBV9 and TRBJ2-5; 9 bases match TRBD2. The length of the CDR3 is 16 residues. The trim removed 0 bases at V and 4 bases at J, leaving 7 bases unmatched. Germline loops: CDR1 SGDLS, CDR2 YYNGEE. As DNA, the CDR3 is TGTGCCAGCAGCGTAGGTGGGACTAGCTTTCGAGAGACCCAGTACTTC. It specifies CASSVGGTSFRETQYF.

This clone was seen once. The chain has TRBV20-1 and TRBJ1-4; a weak D match, TRBD1 (6 bases). V was shortened by 8 bases and J by 4 bases, with 8 bases between the two germline ends. The CDR3 is 11 residues long. Germline CDR1 DFQATT, CDR2 SNEGSKA (reference sequence). Here the CDR3 DNA reads TGCAGTACAGGGCGTAATGAAAAACTGTTTTTT. The encoded protein is CSTGRNEKLFF.

In this sample, this clone turned up a few times. The genes are TRBV12-5 and TRBJ2-3; TRBD2 matches at 8 bases. With 4 bases clipped from V and 6 bases from J, the junction kept 12 bases outside the gene matches. The CDR3 totals 16 residues. Germline CDR1 LGHNT, CDR2 FRNRAP. In nucleotides, the CDR3 is TGTGCTAGTGGTTCCGCCACCGGGGGGGCCAGGGATACGCAGTATTTT. Amino acid sequence: CASGSATGGARDTQYF. The full variable domain, rest sourced from reference TRBV12-5 and TRBJ2-3, is DARVTQTPRHKVTEMGQEVTMRCQPILGHNTVFWYRQTMMQGLELLAYFRNRAPLDDSGMPKDRFSAEMPDATLATLKIQPSEPRDSAVYFCASGSATGGARDTQYFGPGTRLTVL.

CDR3 sequence: CSVVSGASTDTQYF. DNA of the CDR3: TGCAGCGTTGTGAGCGGGGCTAGCACAGATACGCAGTATTTT. The V gene is TRBV29-1, the J gene TRBJ2-3, with 7 bases aligning to TRBD2. Trimming removed 4 bases from V and 0 bases from J; junction bases left unmatched: 4. The CDR3 is made up of 14 amino acids. Germline CDR1 reads SQVTM; CDR2 reads ANQGSEA.

The CDR3 sequence is CASSLSGGAVWYEQFF. The CDR3 bases are TGCGCCAGCAGCTTGAGCGGGGGGGCGGTATGGTATGAGCAGTTCTTC. V gene TRBV5-1 combines with J gene TRBJ2-1, with TRBD2 matching 10 bases. With V trimmed by 1 base and J by 8 bases, 9 bases remained unmatched. Germline V CDR1 and CDR2: SGHRS, YFSETQ. The CDR3 totals 16 residues.

V is TRBV27 and J is TRBJ2-7, with 10 bases aligning to TRBD2. Germline V gives CDR1 MNHEY, CDR2 SMNVEV (reference sequence). The CDR3 sequence is 14 residues long. The J segment lost 6 bases and the V segment lost 4 bases, leaving 6 bases of the junction unmatched. The CDR3 here is CASSSLAGAGEQYF. Here the CDR3 DNA reads TGTGCCAGCAGTTCGCTAGCGGGAGCGGGCGAGCAGTACTTC.

This clone has only a few counts. The genes are TRBV7-8 and TRBJ2-1, with a tentative D call TRBD1 (6 bases). Deletions cut 4 bases from V and 2 bases from J, with 12 bases between. The germline gives CDR1 SGHVS, CDR2 FQNEAQ. The CDR3 is 15 amino acids. DNA for the CDR3: TGTGCCAGCAGCTCACGCCGGGACACCTACAATGAGCAGTTCTTC. Protein: CASSSRRDTYNEQFF.

The J gene is TRBJ2-7, the V gene TRBV5-4, with a possible D match to TRBD1 (5 bases). The ends were cut back, 1 base at V and 1 base at J, with 9 bases in the middle. CDR3 length equals 14 residues. The germline CDR1 and CDR2 sequences are SGHNT and YYREEE (reference sequence). CDR3 protein: CASSLSRDSYEQYF. In DNA, the CDR3 is TGTGCCAGCAGCTTGTCCAGGGATTCCTACGAGCAGTACTTC.